The 14 T cell receptor beta chains below were found in one sample sequenced in a study of T cells after yellow fever vaccination. From the 5' RACE reads, TCRdb called clonotypes with MiXCR, one entry per CDR3 protein. The sample yields about 300,000 distinct CDR3 sequences, around 9.3% seen once. Sample: CD4+ T cells sorted from PBMCs, taken 5 days after the yellow fever booster vaccination. These receptors were taken from a man younger than 35 who received the YFV17D yellow fever vaccine.

This clonotype was observed a few times. The chain links TRBV6-1 to TRBJ2-4, with D tentatively TRBD2 (5 bases). CDR1 and CDR2 (germline): MNHNS, SASEGT. Deletions cut 5 bases from V and 8 bases from J, with 13 bases between. The CDR3 spans 13 residues. The CDR3 here is CASSRQPGDIQYF. The CDR3 nucleotides are TGTGCCAGCAGTCGCCAACCCGGGGACATTCAGTACTTC.

The chain carries TRBV19 and TRBJ1-5; the D gene is possibly TRBD1 (6 bases). CDR1 is LNHDA and CDR2 is SQIVND in the germline V gene (reference sequence). V gave up 5 bases and J gave up 4 bases, with 15 bases separating them. CDR3 size: 15 residues. In DNA form, the CDR3 reads TGTGCCAGTAGTCCTCCCAGGGGATTGAATCAGCCCCAGCATTTT. The encoded protein is CASSPPRGLNQPQHF.

This clonotype was seen many times. J is TRBJ2-5 and V is TRBV6-6; no reliable D call. The germline V and J ends were trimmed by 6 bases and 1 base, with 9 bases remaining between them. The CDR3 has 13 residues. Germline V gene lookup returns CDR1 MNHNY and CDR2 SVGAGI (reference sequence). This chain's CDR3 is CASRPKVQETQYF. As DNA, the CDR3 is TGTGCCAGCAGACCGAAAGTCCAAGAGACCCAGTACTTC.

In its sample, this clonotype was seen a few times. The rearrangement links TRBV18 to TRBJ1-4, with D possibly matching TRBD1 (5 bases). V was cut by 0 bases and J by 8 bases, with 13 bases left in between. Germline V gene lookup returns CDR1 KGHSH and CDR2 LQKENI. This CDR3 is 15 amino acids long. In DNA, the CDR3 is TGTGCCAGCTCACCACCCTCCGTTCGGGACGAAAAACTGTTTTTT. Translation gives CASSPPSVRDEKLFF.

The gene calls are TRBV24-1 and TRBJ2-1; TRBD1 matches at 8 bases. The germline CDR1 and CDR2 sequences are KGHDR and SFDVKD. The junction had 4 bases not matched to a gene; V was cut back by 4 bases and J by 12 bases. CDR3 length: 12 residues. The CDR3 DNA reads TGTGCCACCAGTGAACCAGGGACAGGGCAGTTCTTC. Its protein product is CATSEPGTGQFF.

The chain joins TRBV7-2 to TRBJ2-7; 8 nucleotides agree with TRBD1. CDR1 is SGHTA and CDR2 is FQGNSA in the germline V gene. The CDR3 is made up of 16 amino acids. J gave up 5 bases and V 0 bases, and 9 bases lay outside the gene matches. The CDR3, as DNA: TGTGCCAGCAGCTTAGCGCTTGGGGACAGGATCCACGAGCAGTACTTC. Translating it yields CASSLALGDRIHEQYF.

Many counts were recorded for this clonotype. The rearrangement uses TRBV6-5 and TRBJ2-2; D unclear. The germline gives CDR1 MNHEY, CDR2 SVGAGI. This CDR3 is built from 15 residues. Trimming took off 0 bases at V and 4 bases at J, with 9 bases between the two ends. The CDR3 loop is CASSYSNGLTGELFF. The DNA of the CDR3 is TGTGCCAGCAGTTACTCTAATGGTCTCACCGGGGAGCTGTTTTTT.

The gene calls are TRBV27 and TRBJ1-1; the D gene is possibly TRBD1 (5 bases). The CDR3 has 14 residues. The germline gives CDR1 MNHEY, CDR2 SMNVEV (reference sequence). Deletions cut 2 bases from V and 4 bases from J, with 11 bases between. In DNA, the CDR3 is TGTGCCAGCAGTTTACGACAGAGACTCACTGAAGCTTTCTTT. This encodes CASSLRQRLTEAFF.

This chain links TRBV27 with TRBJ1-5; 12 bases line up with TRBD1. The junction had 6 bases not matched to a gene; V was cut back by 6 bases and J by 6 bases. The CDR3 sequence is 15 residues long. Germline CDR1 is MNHEY and CDR2 is SMNVEV (reference sequence). CDR3 residues: CASRSGTGGPQPQHF. CDR3 coding DNA: TGTGCCAGCAGATCCGGGACAGGGGGCCCTCAGCCCCAGCATTTT.

The V call is TRBV5-1, the J call TRBJ1-6; the D gene is possibly TRBD1 (5 bases). The length of the CDR3 is 14 residues. Germline V CDR1 and CDR2: SGHRS, YFSETQ. Trimming removed 6 bases at V and 5 bases at J, with 12 bases between. CDR3 nucleotide sequence: TGCGCCAGCAAGGGGACGGTTGATAATTCACCCCTCCACTTT. It encodes CASKGTVDNSPLHF. The variable domain in full, completed from reference TRBV5-1 and TRBJ1-6, reads KAGVTQTPRYLIKTRGQQVTLSCSPISGHRSVSWYQQTPGQGLQFLFEYFSETQRNKGNFPGRFSGRQFSNSRSEMNVSTLELGDSALYLCASKGTVDNSPLHFGNGTRLTVT.

In its sample, this clonotype was seen many times. V is TRBV20-1 and J is TRBJ2-2; 9 bases match TRBD2. The ends lost 7 bases at V and 1 base at J; junction bases unmatched: 1. The germline gives CDR1 DFQATT, CDR2 SNEGSKA (reference sequence). This CDR3 is built from 13 residues. The CDR3 nucleotides are TGCAGTGTAGCGGGGGAGAACACCGGGGAGCTGTTTTTT. Protein: CSVAGENTGELFF.

This clonotype appeared a few times. The chain combines TRBV7-2 with TRBJ1-5; TRBD1 aligns across 8 bases. The V gene's germline CDR1 is SGHTA and CDR2 FQGNSA. There are 14 residues in the CDR3. Trimming took 3 bases from V and 9 from J; bases not matched to a gene: 7. CDR3 protein: CASSFDRGSRPQHF. The CDR3 DNA follows: TGTGCCAGCAGCTTTGACAGGGGTAGTCGGCCCCAGCATTTT.

The gene calls are TRBV5-1 and TRBJ2-5, with 7 bases identical to TRBD1. Germline lookup yields CDR1 SGHRS and CDR2 YFSETQ. Unmatched junction bases numbered 14, after V lost 4 bases and J lost 5 bases. The CDR3 is 16 residues long. This CDR3 reads CASSPMLRQGAETQYF. The CDR3 bases are TGCGCCAGCAGCCCGATGTTACGACAGGGCGCGGAGACCCAGTACTTC.

The chain's CDR3 is CASSSSRATGGGVYGYTF. As DNA, the CDR3 is TGTGCCAGCAGCTCTTCCCGGGCGACAGGGGGCGGGGTCTATGGCTACACCTTC. The chain couples TRBV7-2 to TRBJ1-2, with TRBD1 matching over 10 bases. After removal of 4 bases from V and 4 bases from J, the junction contained 15 bases not matched to a gene. This CDR3 spans 18 amino acids. The germline V gene encodes CDR1 SGHTA and CDR2 FQGNSA.